This entry lists 26 T cell receptor beta chains sequenced from one sample in a study of regulatory T cells in long-lasting Graves disease. Time point given: persistent/refractory GD, antithyroid drugs over 5 years with positive TRAb. The TCR library was made from RNA extracted from PBMCs. To make TCR beta libraries, researchers used iRepertoire HTBI primers and Arm-PCR of CDR3 regions. TCRdb re-derived calls from the multiplex PCR reads in MiXCR, one entry per CDR3 protein. In the table there are 400,000 to 500,000 distinct CDR3 sequences, around 23% of which are singletons. The specimen was peripheral blood mononuclear cells (PBMCs), collected when the disease was refractory, from a patient treated with antithyroid drugs. The receptors here all came from a female donor with Graves disease.

The rearrangement uses TRBV19 and TRBJ2-7; D remains ambiguous. The V end was cut by 4 bases, the J end by 7 bases, with 14 bases between. CDR1 is LNHDA, CDR2 SQIVND, per germline (reference sequence). This CDR3 spans 13 amino acids. The CDR3 spells CASSTIPGMEQYF. The DNA of the CDR3 is TGTGCCAGTAGTACGATCCCCGGCATGGAGCAGTACTTC.

The rearrangement joins TRBV19 to TRBJ2-2, with D possibly matching TRBD2 (6 bases). This CDR3 is built from 16 residues. Trimming took 4 bases from V and 7 from J, leaving 19 bases between them. The germline CDR1 and CDR2 sequences are LNHDA and SQIVND (reference sequence). The CDR3: CASSSFGAGTFGELFF. In DNA form, the CDR3 reads TGTGCCAGTAGTAGTTTCGGCGCAGGGACTTTCGGGGAGCTGTTTTTT.

V is TRBV20-1 and J is TRBJ2-2, with no clear D. The V gene's germline CDR1 is DFQATT and CDR2 SNEGSKA (reference sequence). V lost 0 bases, J lost 8 bases, and 13 bases lay in between. CDR3 length equals 14 residues. In DNA form, the CDR3 reads TGCAGTGCTAGAGATAAACAAATTGCTGGGGAGCTGTTTTTT. It codes for CSARDKQIAGELFF.

This clonotype was recorded a few times. This chain joins TRBV19 and TRBJ1-2, with unresolved D. The CDR3 is made up of 11 amino acids. Germline CDR1 and CDR2: LNHDA and SQIVND (reference sequence). Between the trimmed V and J ends, which lost 5 bases and 8 bases, there was a span of 9 bases. CDR3 sequence (DNA): TGTGCCAGTAGTTCTAAACGAGGCTACACCTTC. Its protein product is CASSSKRGYTF.

This clonotype turned up a few times. The chain combines TRBV7-2 with TRBJ2-6; TRBD1 agrees at 8 bases. CDR3 length: 16 residues. CDR1 and CDR2 (germline): SGHTA, FQGNSA. Trimming cost V 5 bases and J 0 bases; bases outside gene matches: 3. CDR3 amino acids: CASSRQGRSGANVLTF. CDR3 nucleotides: TGTGCCAGCAGCCGACAGGGGCGCTCTGGGGCCAACGTCCTGACTTTC.

The rearrangement uses TRBV6-1 and TRBJ1-5; the D gene is possibly TRBD1 (6 bases). The CDR3 covers 13 residues. V was trimmed by 5 bases and J by 4 bases, leaving 9 bases between them. Germline-derived CDR1 and CDR2 are MNHNS and SASEGT. The DNA of the CDR3 is TGTGCCAGCAGTAACAGGGAAAATCAGCCCCAGCATTTT. This translates into CASSNRENQPQHF.

The sample holds a few counts of this clonotype. The chain joins TRBV4-1 to TRBJ2-5; D call uncertain. The germline gives CDR1 MGHRA, CDR2 YSYEKL. The CDR3 consists of 15 residues. V was cut by 0 bases and J by 0 bases, with 8 bases left in between. Here the CDR3 reads CASSQDRSNQETQYF. As DNA, the CDR3 is TGCGCCAGCAGCCAAGATCGGTCTAACCAAGAGACCCAGTACTTC.

V is TRBV28 and J is TRBJ2-1, with 10 positions matching TRBD2. The CDR3 consists of 14 residues. After removal of 7 bases from V and 6 bases from J, the junction contained 6 bases not matched to a gene. In germline, CDR1 is MDHEN, CDR2 SYDVKM. For the CDR3, the DNA is TGTGCCAGCACTCGGGCTAGCGGGAGCAATGAGCAGTTCTTC. Protein product: CASTRASGSNEQFF.

A few counts support this clonotype. This may come from a read error, since a much larger clone is one base off. The V and J genes are TRBV2 and TRBJ2-2, with 8 bases fitting TRBD2. The germline CDR1 and CDR2 sequences are SNHLY and FYNNEI. Unmatched junction bases numbered 5, after V lost 5 bases and J lost 3 bases. The CDR3 contains 15 residues. As DNA, the CDR3 is TGTGCCAGCAGTTTAAACGGGGGGGACACCGGGGAGCTGTTTTTT. Translated, it gives CASSLNGGDTGELFF.

This clonotype was observed many times. This chain connects TRBV5-1 to TRBJ1-1; the D gene is possibly TRBD1 (5 bases). Germline loops: CDR1 SGHRS, CDR2 YFSETQ. V gave up 3 bases and J gave up 0 bases, with 9 bases separating them. This CDR3 has 14 amino acids. Here the CDR3 DNA reads TGCGCCAGCAGCTGGGGCTTTGTGAACACTGAAGCTTTCTTT. Translated: CASSWGFVNTEAFF.

The chain employs TRBV4-1 and TRBJ2-5; D unclear. The V gene lost 2 bases and the J gene lost 5 bases, with 9 bases spanning the gap. Germline V CDR1 and CDR2: MGHRA, YSYEKL. CDR3 size: 13 residues. CDR3 loop: CASSQPPGETQYF. CDR3 nucleotide sequence: TGCGCCAGCAGCCAACCCCCCGGGGAGACCCAGTACTTC.

V gene TRBV29-1 combines with J gene TRBJ2-5; 11 bases map to TRBD2. This CDR3 is 20 amino acids long. Germline trimming cut 0 bases from V and 3 bases from J; bases unmatched to any gene: 18. Germline CDR1 and CDR2: SQVTM and ANQGSEA. The CDR3 coding sequence is TGCAGCGTTGAAGACATGGCGCGGGGAACTAGCGGGAGAAGTGAAGAGACCCAGTACTTC. It translates to CSVEDMARGTSGRSEETQYF.

This clonotype was counted ten times or more. Its ends do not fully match the called genes, so a read error is possible. The chain couples TRBV5-1 to TRBJ1-4; D is uncertain. Germline V gene lookup returns CDR1 SGHRS and CDR2 YFSETQ. The CDR3 loop spans 14 amino acids. In DNA form, the CDR3 reads TGTGCCAGCAGCTTAGCCTGGGGTAATGAAAAACTGTTTTTT. This sequence encodes CASSLAWGNEKLFF.

The rearrangement uses TRBV6-2 or TRBV6-3 and TRBJ1-4; maybe TRBD1 (5 bases). CDR3 length: 15 amino acids. Germline CDR1 reads MNHEY; CDR2 reads SVGEGT. The V end lost 5 bases, the J end lost 5 bases, and 15 bases lay between the germline ends. CDR3 in DNA: TGTGCCAGCAGTGAGCAGGGCTCGCCGAATGAAAAACTGTTTTTT. Its protein product is CASSEQGSPNEKLFF.

This clonotype was counted many times. This CDR3 reads CASSFVLQGTGELFF. In DNA, the CDR3 is TGTGCCAGCAGCTTCGTGCTACAGGGAACCGGGGAGCTGTTTTTT. The J gene is TRBJ2-2, the V gene TRBV7-9; D perhaps matches TRBD1 (6 bases). The germline V and J ends were trimmed by 3 bases and 5 bases, with 13 bases remaining between them. The CDR3 length is 15 residues. CDR1 SEHNR and CDR2 FQNEAQ come from the germline V gene (reference sequence).

This clonotype was observed a handful of times. CDR3 protein: CASSQDPGPNQPQHF. CDR3 nucleotide sequence: TGCGCCAGCAGCCAAGATCCCGGACCCAATCAGCCCCAGCATTTT. This chain uses TRBV4-1 with TRBJ1-5; D is unresolved. The CDR3 consists of 15 residues. Germline lookup yields CDR1 MGHRA and CDR2 YSYEKL. V was trimmed by 0 bases and J by 3 bases, leaving 9 bases between them.

In this sample, this clonotype turned up many times. The chain carries TRBV12-3 or TRBV12-4 and TRBJ1-5; D is ambiguous. V was cut by 3 bases and J by 9 bases, with 12 bases left in between. The length of the CDR3 is 13 residues. The CDR3 reads CASSLAAPWPQHF. CDR3 nucleotides: TGTGCCAGCAGTTTGGCAGCCCCCTGGCCCCAGCATTTT.

The rearrangement uses TRBV6-1 and TRBJ1-5; D unresolved. Looked up from germline, CDR1 is MNHNS and CDR2 is SASEGT. The CDR3 consists of 12 residues. V was trimmed by 7 bases and J by 5 bases, leaving 9 bases between them. DNA for the CDR3: TGTGCCAGCAAAGACCGAGATCAGCCCCAGCATTTT. It specifies CASKDRDQPQHF.

The V call is TRBV11-1, the J call TRBJ2-5; TRBD2 is a possible D gene (6 bases). CDR1 is SGHAT and CDR2 is FQDESV in the germline V gene (reference sequence). The CDR3 covers 15 residues. With 6 bases removed from V and 1 base from J, the gap between germline ends came to 15 bases. CDR3 residues: CASRTGGEAQETQYF. The DNA for the CDR3 is TGTGCCAGCAGAACAGGAGGGGAAGCCCAAGAGACCCAGTACTTC. Full variable domain (remainder filled in from reference TRBV11-1 and TRBJ2-5): EAEVAQSPRYKITEKSQAVAFWCDPISGHATLYWYRQILGQGPELLVQFQDESVVDDSQLPKDRFSAERLKGVDSTLKIQPAELGDSAMYLCASRTGGEAQETQYFGPGTRLLVL.

Note on this clonotype: This clone may be a read error of a much larger clone one base away. The rearrangement uses TRBV3-1 and TRBJ1-1; D not resolved. The germline V gene has CDR1 LGHDT and CDR2 YNNKEL (reference sequence). The CDR3 is 14 amino acids. In DNA form, the CDR3 reads TGTGCCAGCAGCCACCGGGGAATGAACACTGAAGCTCTCTTT. This translates into CASSHRGMNTEALF.

Sample share makes this clonotype medium-sized. The chain links TRBV28 to TRBJ2-7; 14 nucleotides align to TRBD2. Losses at the gene ends were 4 bases for V and 3 bases for J; bases not matched to a gene: 11. From germline, CDR1 is MDHEN and CDR2 SYDVKM. The CDR3 totals 18 residues. This CDR3 reads CASSSRLAGGPGYYEQYF. Here the CDR3 DNA reads TGTGCCAGCAGTTCCCGACTAGCGGGAGGGCCAGGCTACTACGAGCAGTACTTC.

In this sample, this clonotype turned up a few times. The chain is built from TRBV7-9 and TRBJ2-1; 7 nucleotides agree with TRBD1. Germline V lookup: CDR1 SEHNR, CDR2 FQNEAQ (reference sequence). Unmatched junction bases numbered 5, after V lost 7 bases and J lost 2 bases. This CDR3 is 14 amino acids long. CDR3 nucleotides: TGTGCCAGCAACGGGACAGCTACCTACAATGAGCAGTTCTTC. Protein sequence: CASNGTATYNEQFF.

The chain is built from TRBV9 and TRBJ2-3; TRBD2 aligns across 9 bases. The CDR3 spans 17 residues. V lost 0 bases, J lost 4 bases, and 9 bases stayed unmatched. Germline V gene sequence: CDR1 SGDLS, CDR2 YYNGEE. The chain's CDR3 is CASSVAAGGRAADTQYF. The CDR3 bases are TGTGCCAGCAGCGTAGCTGCGGGCGGGAGGGCGGCAGATACGCAGTATTTT.

This clonotype was seen a single time. It is likely a read error, because the conserved phenylalanine at the end of the CDR3 is missing. The chain employs TRBV15 and TRBJ2-5; TRBD2 matches 8 bases. The germline V gene encodes CDR1 LNHNV and CDR2 YYDKDF (reference sequence). The CDR3 runs to 14 residues. J lost 7 bases, V lost 5 bases, and 9 bases had no gene match. The CDR3 loop is CATSALAEKGTQYL. CDR3 sequence (DNA): TGTGCCACCAGCGCACTAGCGGAGAAGGGGACCCAGTACCTC.

V gene TRBV19 combines with J gene TRBJ1-5; TRBD1 might be the D (5 bases). Germline V lookup: CDR1 LNHDA, CDR2 SQIVND (reference sequence). The CDR3 totals 15 residues. Trimming removed 1 base at V and 7 bases at J, with 14 bases between. CDR3 region: CASSIGGRRGQPQHF. In DNA form, the CDR3 reads TGTGCCAGTAGTATAGGCGGGCGTAGGGGACAGCCCCAGCATTTT.

This clonotype was counted many times. The V gene is TRBV2, the J gene TRBJ2-2; D possibly corresponds to TRBD2 (6 bases). V lost 7 bases and J lost 2, with 14 bases in between. There are 15 residues in the CDR3. Germline V gives CDR1 SNHLY, CDR2 FYNNEI. The CDR3 region has the DNA TGTGCCAGCATGCGGACTACCTTAAACACCGGGGAGCTGTTTTTT. Residues: CASMRTTLNTGELFF.